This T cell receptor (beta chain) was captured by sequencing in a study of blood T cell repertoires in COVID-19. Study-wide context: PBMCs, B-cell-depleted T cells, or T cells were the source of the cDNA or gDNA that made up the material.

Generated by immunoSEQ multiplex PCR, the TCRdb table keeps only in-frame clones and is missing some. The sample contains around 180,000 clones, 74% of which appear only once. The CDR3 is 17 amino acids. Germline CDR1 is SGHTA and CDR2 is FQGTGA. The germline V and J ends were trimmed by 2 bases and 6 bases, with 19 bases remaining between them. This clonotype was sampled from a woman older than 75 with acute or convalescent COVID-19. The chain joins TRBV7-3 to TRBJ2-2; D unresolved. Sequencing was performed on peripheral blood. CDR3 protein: CASSLQSHYTNPGELFF. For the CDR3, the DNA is TGTGCCAGCAGCTTACAGTCCCACTACACCAACCCCGGGGAGCTGTTTTTT.